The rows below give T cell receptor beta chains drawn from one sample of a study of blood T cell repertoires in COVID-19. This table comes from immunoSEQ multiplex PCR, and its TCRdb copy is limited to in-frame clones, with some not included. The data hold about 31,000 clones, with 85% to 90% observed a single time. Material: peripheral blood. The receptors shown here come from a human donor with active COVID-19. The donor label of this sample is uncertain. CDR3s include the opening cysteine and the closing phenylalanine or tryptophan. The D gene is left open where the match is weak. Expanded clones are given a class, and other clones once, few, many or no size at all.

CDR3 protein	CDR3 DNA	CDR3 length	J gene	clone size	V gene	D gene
CASKTGVYGPHF	TGTGCCAGCAAGACAGGGGTTTATGGACCCCACTTC	12	TRBJ2-7	NA	TRBV28	TRBD1
CASSLSGVGEQFF	TGTGCCAGCAGTTTATCCGGGGTGGGTGAGCAGTTCTTC	13	TRBJ2-1	NA	TRBV28	NA
CASGSSGGVSDEQFF	TGTGCTAGTGGTTCTTCAGGGGGCGTTAGCGATGAGCAGTTCTTC	15	TRBJ2-1	NA	TRBV12-5	TRBD1
CASSLGGFLQNQPQHF	TGTGCCAGCAGTTTGGGCGGGTTCCTGCAAAATCAGCCCCAGCATTTT	16	TRBJ1-5	NA	TRBV28	NA
CASSPDLNYGYTF	TGTGCCAGCTCCCCCGATCTAAACTATGGCTACACCTTC	13	TRBJ1-2	NA	TRBV2	NA
CASSGSSGRAGDTQYF	TGTGCCAGCAGTGGGAGTAGCGGGAGGGCCGGAGATACGCAGTATTTT	16	TRBJ2-3	NA	TRBV6-1	TRBD2
CASSSREAGELFF	TGTGCCAGCAGCTCCCGGGAGGCCGGGGAGCTGTTTTTT	13	TRBJ2-2	NA	TRBV6-5	TRBD2
CASSLGWGRGLNTGELFF	TGTGCCAGCAGTTTAGGGTGGGGTCGGGGATTGAACACCGGGGAGCTGTTTTTT	18	TRBJ2-2	NA	TRBV28	NA
CASSLWTVPNQPQHF	TGTGCCAGCAGCTTATGGACAGTTCCGAATCAGCCCCAGCATTTT	15	TRBJ1-5	NA	TRBV5-6	NA
CASSLFSPSSYEQYF	TGTGCCAGCAGCTTATTTTCCCCCAGCTCCTACGAGCAGTACTTC	15	TRBJ2-7	few	TRBV11-3	NA
CASSPLWGQSSYNEQFF	TGTGCCAGCAGCCCTTTATGGGGGCAAAGCTCCTACAATGAGCAGTTCTTC	17	TRBJ2-1	NA	TRBV4-2	NA
CASSLGTGYFGANVLTF	TGCGCCAGCAGCCTCGGGACAGGGTATTTTGGGGCCAACGTCCTGACTTTC	17	TRBJ2-6	NA	TRBV5-1	TRBD1
CASSQGGSSGANVLTF	TGTGCCAGCAGCCAAGGCGGCTCCTCTGGGGCCAACGTCCTGACTTTC	16	TRBJ2-6	NA	TRBV14	NA
CASSPIAGNTGELFF	TGTGCCAGCAGCCCGATAGCGGGCAACACCGGGGAGCTGTTTTTT	15	TRBJ2-2	NA	TRBV3-1/TRBV3-2	TRBD2